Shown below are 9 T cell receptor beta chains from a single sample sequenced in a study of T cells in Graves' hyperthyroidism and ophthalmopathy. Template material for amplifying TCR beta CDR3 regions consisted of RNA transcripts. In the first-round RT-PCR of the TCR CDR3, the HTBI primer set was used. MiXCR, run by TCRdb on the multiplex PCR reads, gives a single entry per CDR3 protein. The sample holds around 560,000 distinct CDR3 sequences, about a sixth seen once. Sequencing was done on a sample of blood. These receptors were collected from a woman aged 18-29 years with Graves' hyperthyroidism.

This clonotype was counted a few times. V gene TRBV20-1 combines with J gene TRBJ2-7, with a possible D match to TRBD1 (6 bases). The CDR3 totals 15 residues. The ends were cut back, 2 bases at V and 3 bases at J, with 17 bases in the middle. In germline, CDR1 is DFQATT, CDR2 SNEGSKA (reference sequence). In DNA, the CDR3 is TGCAGTGCTAGACCAATCAACCGGGACAACTACGAGCAGTACTTC. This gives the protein CSARPINRDNYEQYF.

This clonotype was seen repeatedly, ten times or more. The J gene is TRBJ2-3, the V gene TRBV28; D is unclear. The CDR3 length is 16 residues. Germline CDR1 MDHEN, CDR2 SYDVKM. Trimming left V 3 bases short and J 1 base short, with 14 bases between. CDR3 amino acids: CASSFGSAFGTDTQYF. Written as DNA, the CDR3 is TGTGCCAGCAGTTTTGGTTCGGCGTTTGGCACAGATACGCAGTATTTT.

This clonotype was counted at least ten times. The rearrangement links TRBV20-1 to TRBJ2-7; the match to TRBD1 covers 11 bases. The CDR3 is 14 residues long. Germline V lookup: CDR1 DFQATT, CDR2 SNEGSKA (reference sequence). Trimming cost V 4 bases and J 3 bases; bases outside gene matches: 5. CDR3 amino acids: CSATGTGGIYEQYF. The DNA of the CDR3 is TGCAGTGCTACGGGGACAGGGGGTATCTACGAGCAGTACTTC.

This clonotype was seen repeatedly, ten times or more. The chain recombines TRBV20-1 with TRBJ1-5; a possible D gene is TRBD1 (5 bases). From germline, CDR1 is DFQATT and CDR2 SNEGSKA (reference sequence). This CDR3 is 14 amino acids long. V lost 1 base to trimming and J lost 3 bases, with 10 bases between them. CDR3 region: CSARGGTANQPQHF. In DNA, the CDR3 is TGCAGTGCTAGAGGGGGGACTGCCAATCAGCCCCAGCATTTT.

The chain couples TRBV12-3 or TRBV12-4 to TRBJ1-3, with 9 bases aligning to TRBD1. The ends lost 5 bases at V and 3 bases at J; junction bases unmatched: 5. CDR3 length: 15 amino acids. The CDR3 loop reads CASSIQGALGNTIYF. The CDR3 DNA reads TGTGCCAGCAGTATACAGGGGGCGCTTGGAAACACCATATATTTT.

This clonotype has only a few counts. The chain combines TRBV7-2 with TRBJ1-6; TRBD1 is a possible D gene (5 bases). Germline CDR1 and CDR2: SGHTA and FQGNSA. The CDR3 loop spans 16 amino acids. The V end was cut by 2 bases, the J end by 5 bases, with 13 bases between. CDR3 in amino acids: CASSLIGAINNSPLHF. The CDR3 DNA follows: TGTGCCAGCAGCTTAATCGGGGCCATTAATAATTCACCCCTCCACTTT. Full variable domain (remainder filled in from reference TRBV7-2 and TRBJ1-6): GAGVSQSPSNKVTEKGKDVELRCDPISGHTALYWYRQSLGQGLEFLIYFQGNSAPDKSGLPSDRFSAERTGGSVSTLTIQRTQQEDSAVYLCASSLIGAINNSPLHFGNGTRLTVT.

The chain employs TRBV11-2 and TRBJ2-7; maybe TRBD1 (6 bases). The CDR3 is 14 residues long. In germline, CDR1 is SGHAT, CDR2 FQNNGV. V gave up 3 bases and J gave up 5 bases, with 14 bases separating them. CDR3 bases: TGTGCCAGCAGCTTTAATACACAGGGCGACGAGCAGTACTTC. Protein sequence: CASSFNTQGDEQYF. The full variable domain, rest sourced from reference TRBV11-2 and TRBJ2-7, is EAGVAQSPRYKIIEKRQSVAFWCNPISGHATLYWYQQILGQGPKLLIQFQNNGVVDDSQLPKDRFSAERLKGVDSTLKIQPAKLEDSAVYLCASSFNTQGDEQYFGPGTRLTVT.

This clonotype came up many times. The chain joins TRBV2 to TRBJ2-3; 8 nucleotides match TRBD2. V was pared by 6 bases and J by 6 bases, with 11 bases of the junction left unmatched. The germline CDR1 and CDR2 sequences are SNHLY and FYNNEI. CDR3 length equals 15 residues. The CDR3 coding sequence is TGTGCCAGCAGGTACCGGGAGGGCCTGGGGGATACGCAGTATTTT. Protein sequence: CASRYREGLGDTQYF.

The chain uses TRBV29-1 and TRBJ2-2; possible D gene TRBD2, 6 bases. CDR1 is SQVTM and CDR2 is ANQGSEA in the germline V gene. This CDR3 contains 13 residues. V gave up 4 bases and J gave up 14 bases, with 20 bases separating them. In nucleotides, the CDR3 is TGCAGCGTTGTCGCCGGGAGAACGGGGAGACTGTTTTTT. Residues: CSVVAGRTGRLFF.